The next 22 T cell receptor beta chains were all read from a single sample in a study of spatial heterogeneity in lung cancer. TCRdb called the 5' RACE reads again in MiXCR, with one record for every CDR3 protein. The top ten hold around a tenth of the sample, which has about 38,000 distinct CDR3 sequences, about 6% seen once. As to time point: sample taken at primary tumor resection. Without sorting, whole RNA was sequenced from tumor, nontumor lung or frozen PBMC. The sequencing here drew on PBMCs, taken at surgery. These receptor sequences come from a male donor with early-stage non-small cell lung cancer.

This clonotype turned up a few times. The chain combines TRBV6-6 with TRBJ2-3; D remains ambiguous. Germline assignment: CDR1 MNHNY and CDR2 SVGAGI (reference sequence). V was clipped by 1 base and J by 1 base, with 6 bases between them. The CDR3 runs to 14 residues. CDR3 region: CASSYYPGTDTQYF. CDR3 sequence (DNA): TGTGCCAGCAGTTACTATCCGGGCACAGATACGCAGTATTTT.

This clonotype has only a few counts. CDR3 amino acids: CASSLPPSSYEQYF. Here the CDR3 DNA reads TGTGCCAGCAGTTTGCCACCGAGCTCCTACGAGCAGTACTTC. The genes are TRBV6-2 or TRBV6-3 and TRBJ2-7; D unresolved. The CDR3 length is 14 residues. Germline CDR1 is MNHEY and CDR2 is SVGEGT. V lost 4 bases to trimming and J lost 0 bases, with 10 bases between them.

This clonotype was counted between two and nine times. The CDR3 DNA reads as TGTGCCAGCAGCACCACTCGTAGCACAGATACGCAGTATTTT. Its translation is CASSTTRSTDTQYF. V usage is TRBV9 and J usage is TRBJ2-3; no definite D call. Trimming cost V 4 bases and J 0 bases, with 9 bases left between them. CDR1 SGDLS and CDR2 YYNGEE come from the germline V gene. CDR3 length: 14 residues.

This chain uses TRBV7-9 with TRBJ2-7, with 7 positions matching TRBD1. V dropped 8 bases and J dropped 7; count of bases not matched to a gene: 5. CDR3 length: 11 residues. Per germline, CDR1 SEHNR and CDR2 FQNEAQ (reference sequence). This CDR3 reads CASATGSEQYF. DNA of the CDR3: TGTGCCAGCGCGACAGGGTCTGAGCAGTACTTC.

This chain links TRBV28 with TRBJ2-1; maybe TRBD2 (5 bases). This CDR3 is built from 15 residues. Germline V gene lookup returns CDR1 MDHEN and CDR2 SYDVKM. The V end was cut by 7 bases, the J end by 6 bases, with 19 bases between. The CDR3, as DNA: TGTGCCAGCACCCTGGTGGCTAGCACGGCCAATGAGCAGTTCTTC. It yields the protein CASTLVASTANEQFF.

This clonotype was seen at least ten times. The chain combines TRBV11-1 with TRBJ1-5; 7 bases align to TRBD1. Germline loops: CDR1 SGHAT, CDR2 FQDESV (reference sequence). V dropped 5 bases and J dropped 4; count of bases not matched to a gene: 17. The CDR3 sequence is 18 residues long. The CDR3 nucleotides are TGTGCCAGCAGCCGAGTTTCTTCGACAGGGAGGACGAATCAGCCCCAGCATTTT. Protein: CASSRVSSTGRTNQPQHF.

The CDR3 DNA sequence: TGCAGTGCCCGACCCCCAGGACAGCGATATGGCTACACCTTC. Protein product: CSARPPGQRYGYTF. The V call is TRBV20-1, the J call TRBJ1-2; TRBD1 is a possible D gene (6 bases). Trimming took 6 bases from V and 5 from J, leaving 19 bases between them. Germline CDR1 and CDR2: DFQATT and SNEGSKA (reference sequence). The CDR3 is 14 residues long.

Ten or more counts support this clonotype. The chain links TRBV15 to TRBJ2-1; D is ambiguous. Germline CDR1 LNHNV, CDR2 YYDKDF (reference sequence). The V end lost 0 bases, the J end lost 4 bases, and 16 bases lay between the germline ends. The CDR3 runs to 17 residues. In DNA form, the CDR3 reads TGTGCCACCAGCAGAGATGACGGTCCGCTGGGATACAATGAGCAGTTCTTC. Translated, it gives CATSRDDGPLGYNEQFF.

At least ten counts were recorded for this clonotype. The gene calls are TRBV4-3 and TRBJ1-3, with 10 bases matching TRBD1. V shed 4 bases and J 8 bases; nucleotides not matched to a gene: 5. This CDR3 is built from 14 residues. Germline-derived CDR1 and CDR2 are LGHNA and YSLEER. DNA for the CDR3: TGCGCCAGCAGCCCCCGGACAGGGGGATACACCATATATTTT. Amino acids: CASSPRTGGYTIYF.

About this clonotype itself: Just one base apart from a much larger clone, this may be a read error. The chain carries TRBV6-2 or TRBV6-3 and TRBJ2-7; D is ambiguous. From germline, CDR1 is MNHEY and CDR2 SVGEGT. This CDR3 is 11 amino acids long. The chain's CDR3 is CVSSHPYEQYF. The CDR3 DNA is TGTGTCAGCAGTCACCCCTACGAGCAGTACTTC.

At least ten counts were recorded for this clonotype. The V gene is TRBV7-2, the J gene TRBJ1-5; D is uncertain. This CDR3 has 15 amino acids. Between the trimmed V and J ends, which lost 2 bases and 4 bases, there was a span of 12 bases. The germline CDR1 and CDR2 sequences are SGHTA and FQGNSA. The CDR3 coding sequence is TGTGCCAGCAGCTTATACGGAGGTGGAAATCAGCCCCAGCATTTT. This codes for CASSLYGGGNQPQHF. The variable domain in full, completed from reference TRBV7-2 and TRBJ1-5, reads GAGVSQSPSNKVTEKGKDVELRCDPISGHTALYWYRQSLGQGLEFLIYFQGNSAPDKSGLPSDRFSAERTGGSVSTLTIQRTQQEDSAVYLCASSLYGGGNQPQHFGDGTRLSIL.

This clonotype occurred many times. The chain carries TRBV28 and TRBJ2-3, with TRBD2 identical over 9 bases. Germline V gives CDR1 MDHEN, CDR2 SYDVKM. This CDR3 contains 15 residues. Germline trimming cut 8 bases from V and 2 bases from J; bases unmatched to any gene: 8. CDR3 loop: CASGERGALTDTQYF. CDR3 nucleotides: TGTGCCAGCGGGGAGCGGGGGGCACTCACAGATACGCAGTATTTT.

This clonotype was seen repeatedly, ten times or more. V usage is TRBV6-5 and J usage is TRBJ2-3; D is unclear. This CDR3 contains 18 residues. Germline V gives CDR1 MNHEY, CDR2 SVGAGI. With 0 bases removed from V and 2 bases from J, the gap between germline ends came to 18 bases. The CDR3 here is CASSYSFSGSSFTDTQYF. As DNA, the CDR3 is TGTGCCAGCAGTTACTCCTTTTCTGGGTCCTCGTTCACAGATACGCAGTATTTT.

About this clonotype itself: A clone one base away is much larger, so this may be a read error. The gene calls are TRBV20-1 and TRBJ2-3; 8 nucleotides line up with TRBD2. Per germline, CDR1 DFQATT and CDR2 SNEGSKA (reference sequence). The CDR3 is made up of 16 amino acids. The ends lost 5 bases at V and 1 base at J; junction bases unmatched: 11. CDR3 loop: CSASSWAGGGTDTQYF. CDR3 nucleotides: TGCAGTGCTTCCTCGTGGGCGGGGGGTGGCACAGATACGCAGTATTTT.

This clonotype was counted ten times or more. The CDR3 region has the DNA TGTGCCAGCAGCGGTCTGGCTGGACCCCTCCACTTT. It yields the protein CASSGLAGPLHF. V gene TRBV7-6 combines with J gene TRBJ1-6; D gene unclear. The CDR3 runs 12 residues. The germline CDR1 and CDR2 sequences are SGHVS and FNYEAQ. The V end lost 5 bases, the J end lost 12 bases, and 11 bases lay between the germline ends.

This clonotype appeared a few times. CDR3 sequence (DNA): TGCAGCGCCGATATGGGTTCCTACAATGAGCAGTTCTTC. Translated, it gives CSADMGSYNEQFF. The V gene is TRBV29-1, the J gene TRBJ2-1; D is unclear. The CDR3 has 13 residues. Germline CDR1 reads SQVTM; CDR2 reads ANQGSEA. Trimming removed 7 bases from V and 1 base from J, with 11 bases in between.

This clonotype was counted at least ten times. The gene calls are TRBV12-3 or TRBV12-4 and TRBJ2-7, with D uncertain. V gave up 5 bases and J gave up 9 bases, with 14 bases separating them. This CDR3 region has 12 residues. CDR3 bases: TGTGCCAGCAGTCCCTTTGCCACCCGGCAGTACTTC. The encoded protein is CASSPFATRQYF.

This clonotype has ten or more counts. V gene TRBV29-1 combines with J gene TRBJ2-1; 7 nucleotides line up with TRBD2. With 4 bases clipped from V and 6 bases from J, the junction kept 6 bases outside the gene matches. The CDR3 is 13 amino acids. CDR1 is SQVTM and CDR2 is ANQGSEA in the germline V gene. The CDR3 bases are TGCAGCGTTGGAGATAGGACTAGCAATGAGCAGTTCTTC. It encodes CSVGDRTSNEQFF.

The table lists this clonotype with many counts. The chain combines TRBV6-5 with TRBJ1-2; 9 nucleotides line up with TRBD1. CDR3 size: 14 residues. CDR1 and CDR2 (germline): MNHEY, SVGAGI. V gave up 5 bases and J gave up 5 bases; unmatched junction bases: 6. CDR3 sequence reads: CASSPPGTGYGYTF. The CDR3 nucleotides read TGTGCCAGCAGTCCACCTGGGACAGGGTATGGCTACACCTTC.

This clonotype has ten or more counts. The CDR3 region is CASSASVDTQYF. In nucleotides, the CDR3 is TGTGCCAGCAGTGCATCAGTAGATACGCAGTATTTT. This chain links TRBV6-1 with TRBJ2-3; D not certain. This CDR3 contains 12 residues. The V end was cut by 4 bases, the J end by 5 bases, with 7 bases between. Per germline, CDR1 MNHNS and CDR2 SASEGT.

About this clonotype itself: This may be a read error, as it is one base from a much larger clone. In DNA, the CDR3 is TGTGTCAGCAGCCAGACCCCGGGGTTAGCCAAAAACATTCAGTACTTC. Translating it yields CVSSQTPGLAKNIQYF. This chain uses TRBV7-8 with TRBJ2-4; D may be TRBD2 (5 bases). Looked up from germline, CDR1 is SGHVS and CDR2 is FQNEAQ. The CDR3 consists of 16 residues.

This clonotype was picked up many times. The chain links TRBV20-1 to TRBJ2-7; D tentatively reads TRBD1 or TRBD2 (5 bases each). Germline V gene lookup returns CDR1 DFQATT and CDR2 SNEGSKA (reference sequence). The CDR3 spans 13 residues. V lost 6 bases, J lost 4 bases, and 16 bases lay in between. In DNA, the CDR3 is TGCAGTGCCCGAGCCGGGACGCCTTACGAGCAGTACTTC. It translates to CSARAGTPYEQYF.